Listed here are 10 T cell receptor beta chains from one sample, sequenced in a study of T cells in Graves' hyperthyroidism and ophthalmopathy. Amplification of TCR beta CDR3 regions was performed using RNA transcripts as template. The HTBI set primed first-round TCR CDR3 RT-PCR. MiXCR was run by TCRdb on the multiplex PCR reads, yielding one entry per CDR3 protein. The sample yields roughly 510,000 distinct CDR3 sequences, less than 25% seen once. Sequencing was performed on blood. The receptors derive from a man between 18 and 35 years old with Graves' hyperthyroidism.

This clonotype was observed a handful of times. The chain couples TRBV7-9 to TRBJ2-7; maybe TRBD2 (6 bases). V gave up 4 bases and J gave up 3 bases, with 13 bases separating them. CDR3 length: 14 amino acids. CDR1 is SEHNR, CDR2 FQNEAQ, per germline (reference sequence). DNA of the CDR3: TGTGCCAGCAGCTCCCCGGAGGGGTACTACGAGCAGTACTTC. Translating it yields CASSSPEGYYEQYF.

Many counts were recorded for this clonotype. This sequence joins TRBV28 and TRBJ2-7; D unresolved. The CDR3 runs 15 residues. Germline CDR1 MDHEN, CDR2 SYDVKM. V lost 5 bases to trimming and J lost 0 bases, with 14 bases between them. CDR3 in amino acids: CASSTSLLLSYEQYF. CDR3 bases: TGTGCCAGCAGTACCTCCCTTTTGCTCTCCTACGAGCAGTACTTC.

This clonotype was counted ten times or more. The chain recombines TRBV6-5 with TRBJ2-2; D is tentatively TRBD1 or TRBD2 (5 bases each). This CDR3 has 14 amino acids. Germline assignment: CDR1 MNHEY and CDR2 SVGAGI. V lost 4 bases and J lost 4, with 10 bases in between. In DNA, the CDR3 is TGTGCCAGCAGTTGGGGGAGAGGCACCGGGGAGCTGTTTTTT. The encoded protein is CASSWGRGTGELFF.

This clonotype was recorded many times. This sequence joins TRBV15 and TRBJ1-3, with D maybe TRBD1 (5 bases). This CDR3 spans 14 amino acids. The V end was cut by 8 bases, the J end by 4 bases, with 15 bases between. Germline V gives CDR1 LNHNV, CDR2 YYDKDF (reference sequence). The CDR3, as DNA: TGTGCCACCCGAAATACGGGGACCGGAAACACCATATATTTT. Amino acids: CATRNTGTGNTIYF.

V and J are TRBV28 and TRBJ2-2, with D possibly TRBD1 on 7 matching bases. CDR1 is MDHEN and CDR2 is SYDVKM in the germline V gene. The CDR3 has 16 residues. Trimming left V 5 bases short and J 7 bases short, with 20 bases between. DNA for the CDR3: TGTGCCAGCAGTCCCCCCGGAGGGGGCCCAAGCGGGGAGCTGTTTTTT. Translating it yields CASSPPGGGPSGELFF.

In its sample, this clonotype was seen many times. The chain recombines TRBV13 with TRBJ2-7; no firm D call. CDR3 size: 15 residues. Germline CDR1 and CDR2: PRHDT and FYEKMQ (reference sequence). The V gene lost 0 bases and the J gene lost 2 bases, with 11 bases spanning the gap. The CDR3 bases are TGTGCCAGCAGCTTAGGAAGGTCCGGCGCCTACGAGCAGTACTTC. Translating gives CASSLGRSGAYEQYF.

Details on this clonotype: The junction shows a germline mismatch at one end, possibly a read error. This chain joins TRBV6-2 or TRBV6-3 and TRBJ1-2, with 12 positions matching TRBD1. Germline assignment: CDR1 MNHEY and CDR2 SVGEGT. The CDR3 is made up of 18 amino acids. The CDR3 sequence: CASSYRGQGAIVNYGYTF. The CDR3 nucleotides read TGTGCCAGCAGTTATCGGGGACAGGGGGCGATCGTGAACTATGGTTACACCTTC.

CDR3 protein: CASSEGEQGNYGYTF. The DNA for the CDR3 is TGTGCCAGCAGTGAGGGGGAACAGGGGAACTATGGCTACACCTTC. V is TRBV6-1 and J is TRBJ1-2; 7 bases are a match to TRBD1. CDR1 is MNHNS, CDR2 SASEGT, per germline. V gave up 3 bases and J gave up 2 bases; unmatched junction bases: 6. This CDR3 contains 15 residues.

Only a few counts were recorded for this clonotype. Relative to the germline gene, one junction end is altered; a read error may explain this. The chain joins TRBV13 to TRBJ1-1; D gene unclear. Germline loops: CDR1 PRHDT, CDR2 FYEKMQ (reference sequence). This CDR3 region has 14 residues. The CDR3 sequence is CASSLARVDTEACF. The CDR3, as DNA: TGTGCCAGCAGCCTTGCAAGGGTTGATACTGAAGCTTGCTTT.

In this sample, this clonotype turned up many times. The rearrangement joins TRBV20-1 to TRBJ2-5; D possibly corresponds to TRBD1 (7 bases). Per the germline V gene, CDR1 is DFQATT and CDR2 is SNEGSKA (reference sequence). The CDR3 runs to 16 residues. Trimming shortened V by 0 bases and J by 7 bases, and 21 bases separated the two germline ends. DNA for the CDR3: TGCAGTGCTAGAGATCGTTACAGGGGAGGTTCAGGGACCCAGTACTTC. It specifies CSARDRYRGGSGTQYF.